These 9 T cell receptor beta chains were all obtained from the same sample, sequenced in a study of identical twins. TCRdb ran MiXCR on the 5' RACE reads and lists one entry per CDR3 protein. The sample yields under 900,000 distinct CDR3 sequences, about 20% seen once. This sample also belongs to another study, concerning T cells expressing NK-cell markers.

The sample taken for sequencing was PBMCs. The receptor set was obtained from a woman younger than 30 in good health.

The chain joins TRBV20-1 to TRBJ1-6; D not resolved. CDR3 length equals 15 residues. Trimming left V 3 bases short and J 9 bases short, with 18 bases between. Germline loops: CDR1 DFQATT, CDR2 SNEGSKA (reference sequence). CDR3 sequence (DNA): TGCAGTGCTAGGGATAGAGAAGGCGTCGGTTCACCCCTCCACTTT. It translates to CSARDREGVGSPLHF.

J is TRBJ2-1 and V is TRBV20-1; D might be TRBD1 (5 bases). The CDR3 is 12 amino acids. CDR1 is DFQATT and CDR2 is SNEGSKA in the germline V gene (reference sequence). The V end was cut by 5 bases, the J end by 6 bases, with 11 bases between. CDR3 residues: CSARQHFNEQFF. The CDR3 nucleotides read TGCAGTGCTCGACAGCATTTCAATGAGCAGTTCTTC.

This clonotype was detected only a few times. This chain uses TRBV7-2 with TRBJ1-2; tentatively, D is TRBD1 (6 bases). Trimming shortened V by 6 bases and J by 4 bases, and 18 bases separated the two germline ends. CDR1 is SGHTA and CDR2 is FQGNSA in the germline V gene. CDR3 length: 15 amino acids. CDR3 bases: TGTGCCAGCAGTTTTCACCAGGGGCGAGGCTATGGCTACACCTTC. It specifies CASSFHQGRGYGYTF. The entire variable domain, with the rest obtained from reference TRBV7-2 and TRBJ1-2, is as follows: GAGVSQSPSNKVTEKGKDVELRCDPISGHTALYWYRQSLGQGLEFLIYFQGNSAPDKSGLPSDRFSAERTGGSVSTLTIQRTQQEDSAVYLCASSFHQGRGYGYTFGSGTRLTVV.

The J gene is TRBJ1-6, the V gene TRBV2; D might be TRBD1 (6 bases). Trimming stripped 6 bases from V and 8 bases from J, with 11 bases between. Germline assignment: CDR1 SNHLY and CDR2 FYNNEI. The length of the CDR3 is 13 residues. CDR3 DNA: TGTGCCAGCAGCAAGGGGGGGGATTCACCCCTCCACTTT. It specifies CASSKGGDSPLHF.

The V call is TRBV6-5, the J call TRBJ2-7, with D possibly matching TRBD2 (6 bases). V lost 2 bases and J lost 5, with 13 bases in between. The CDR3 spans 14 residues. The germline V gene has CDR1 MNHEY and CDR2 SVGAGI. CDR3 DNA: TGTGCCAGCAGTTACCCGGAGGGGATCCACGAGCAGTACTTC. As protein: CASSYPEGIHEQYF.

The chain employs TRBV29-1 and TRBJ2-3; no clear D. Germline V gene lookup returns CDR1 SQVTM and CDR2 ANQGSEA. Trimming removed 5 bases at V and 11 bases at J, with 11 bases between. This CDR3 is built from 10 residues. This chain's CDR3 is CSVLLGEQYF. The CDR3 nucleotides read TGCAGCGTTCTTCTCGGCGAGCAGTATTTT.

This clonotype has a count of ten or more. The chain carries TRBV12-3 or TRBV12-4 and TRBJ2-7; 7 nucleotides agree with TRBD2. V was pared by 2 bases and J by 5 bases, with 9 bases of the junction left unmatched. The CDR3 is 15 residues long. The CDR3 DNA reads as TGTGCCAGCAGTTTACAGGCTAGCGGACGCAACGAGCAGTACTTC. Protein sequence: CASSLQASGRNEQYF.

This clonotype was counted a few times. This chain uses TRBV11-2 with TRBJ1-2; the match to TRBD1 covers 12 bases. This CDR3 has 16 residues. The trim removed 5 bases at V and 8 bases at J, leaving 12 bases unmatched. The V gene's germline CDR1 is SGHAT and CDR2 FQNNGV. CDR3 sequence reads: CASSPRDRGQRRGYTF. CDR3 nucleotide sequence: TGTGCCAGCAGCCCCCGGGACAGGGGGCAACGGAGGGGCTACACCTTC. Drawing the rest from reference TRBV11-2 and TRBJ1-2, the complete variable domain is EAGVAQSPRYKIIEKRQSVAFWCNPISGHATLYWYQQILGQGPKLLIQFQNNGVVDDSQLPKDRFSAERLKGVDSTLKIQPAKLEDSAVYLCASSPRDRGQRRGYTFGSGTRLTVV.

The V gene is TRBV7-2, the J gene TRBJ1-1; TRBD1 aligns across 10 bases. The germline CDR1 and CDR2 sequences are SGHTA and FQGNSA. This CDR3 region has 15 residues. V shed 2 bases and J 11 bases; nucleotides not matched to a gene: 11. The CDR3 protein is CASSLMGQGKRLAFF. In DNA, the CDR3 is TGTGCCAGCAGCTTAATGGGACAGGGGAAAAGGCTGGCTTTCTTT.